A single sample is the source of the 9 T cell receptor beta chains below, sequenced in a study of long-term antiretroviral therapy in people with HIV. Runs used v3.0 of the immunoSEQ assay and were done at survey level. The data were produced by immunoSEQ multiplex PCR, yet TCRdb's version contains in-frame clones alone and is incomplete. The sample lists about 20,000 clones, about 81% seen once, with roughly an eighth in the top ten. The specimen comprised unsorted PBMCs, sampled 0.3 years after starting antiretroviral therapy. These receptor sequences come from a woman aged 45-65 years with HIV.

This clone was recorded a few times. The V call is TRBV4-1, the J call TRBJ2-2; TRBD2 matches 7 bases. V gave up 3 bases and J gave up 7 bases; unmatched junction bases: 2. CDR1 and CDR2 from the germline V gene are MGHRA and YSYEKL. There are 13 residues in the CDR3. The CDR3 spells CASSHREGGELFF. CDR3 DNA sequence: TGCGCCAGCAGCCACAGGGAGGGCGGGGAGCTGTTTTTT.

A single count supports this clone. The chain recombines TRBV30 with TRBJ2-3; 8 nucleotides line up with TRBD1. The V gene's germline CDR1 is GTSNPN and CDR2 SVGIG (reference sequence). The J segment lost 1 base and the V segment lost 5 bases, leaving 5 bases of the junction unmatched. The CDR3 length is 14 residues. The CDR3 DNA reads as TGTGCCTGGGACAGGGGCAGGGGCACAGATACGCAGTATTTT. Translation gives CAWDRGRGTDTQYF.

This rearrangement joins TRBV4-1 to TRBJ1-1; no definite D call. Germline-derived CDR1 and CDR2 are MGHRA and YSYEKL. Trimming took 4 bases from V and 7 from J, leaving 13 bases between them. The CDR3 has 13 amino acids. In DNA, the CDR3 is TGCGCCAGCAGCCCCCCGGGTAGCGATGAAGCTTTCTTT. Translated, it gives CASSPPGSDEAFF.

This sequence joins TRBV2 and TRBJ2-7; tentative D call: TRBD1 (5 bases). Germline CDR1 is SNHLY and CDR2 is FYNNEI. V was cut by 4 bases and J by 6 bases, with 7 bases left in between. CDR3 length: 11 residues. As DNA, the CDR3 is TGTGCCAGCAGTGCAGGGTTCGAGCAGTACGTC. As protein: CASSAGFEQYV.

This chain connects TRBV5-1 to TRBJ1-2; 8 nucleotides agree with TRBD1. The CDR3 loop spans 13 amino acids. V shed 3 bases and J 7 bases; nucleotides not matched to a gene: 5. Germline lookup yields CDR1 SGHRS and CDR2 YFSETQ. CDR3 protein: CASSSTGDRGYTF. The CDR3 DNA reads TGCGCCAGCAGCTCGACAGGGGATCGTGGCTACACCTTC.

This chain uses TRBV28 with TRBJ2-5, with TRBD2 matching over 7 bases. The length of the CDR3 is 15 residues. CDR1 and CDR2 from the germline V gene are MDHEN and SYDVKM. V lost 5 bases to trimming and J lost 0 bases; unmatched junction nucleotides: 6. The CDR3: CASSTASGYQETQYF. As DNA, the CDR3 is TGTGCCAGCAGTACGGCTAGCGGATACCAAGAGACCCAGTACTTC.

This clone was counted a few times. V is TRBV19 and J is TRBJ1-2, with 8 nucleotides matching TRBD1. This CDR3 spans 13 amino acids. Germline lookup yields CDR1 LNHDA and CDR2 SQIVND (reference sequence). V was pared by 9 bases and J by 1 base, with 4 bases of the junction left unmatched. The CDR3 bases are TGTGCCAGCTGGACAGGGTTTAACTATGGCTACACCTTC. Translation: CASWTGFNYGYTF.

The chain employs TRBV7-5 and TRBJ1-2; the table's D call, TRBD1, was not checked against the DNA. TRBV7-5 is a recognized pseudogene. This CDR3 is 13 amino acids long. CDR3 nucleotides: TGTGTCAGAAGCACCCACAGGGGGAAAGGCTACACCTTC. Protein: CVRSTHRGKGYTF.

This clone has a handful of counts. The genes are TRBV30 and TRBJ1-6; D unclear. Trimming removed 0 bases at V and 10 bases at J, with 10 bases between. Germline values: CDR1 GTSNPN, CDR2 SVGIG (reference sequence). This CDR3 contains 13 residues. The CDR3: CAWSVQTDSPLHF. In DNA, the CDR3 is TGTGCCTGGAGTGTACAAACGGACTCACCCCTCCACTTT.